One and the same sample provided the 10 T cell receptor beta chains below, sequenced in a study of cytomegalovirus exposure and HLA in healthy donors. 13 Jbeta primers and 60 Vbeta primers were used for the PCR. TCRdb's table, derived via immunoSEQ multiplex PCR, lists solely in-frame clones and lacks some. The data contain approximately 250,000 clones, 70% to 90% of them singletons. Sequencing was carried out using PBMCs. These receptors came from a girl aged 2 to 9 in good health and CMV-seronegative.

This sequence joins TRBV18 and TRBJ2-7; D is perhaps TRBD2 (6 bases). Germline V CDR1 and CDR2: KGHSH, LQKENI. V was clipped by 1 base and J by 5 bases, with 15 bases between them. This CDR3 has 15 residues. The DNA for the CDR3 is TGTGCCAGCTCACCACTCGCCTCTTCTAGCGACGAGCAGTACTTC. Its translation: CASSPLASSSDEQYF.

The CDR3 DNA reads TGCGCCAGCAGCTTCGCGAGACTAGCGGGAAACTCCTACGAGCAGTACTTC. Amino acids: CASSFARLAGNSYEQYF. The chain couples TRBV5-1 to TRBJ2-7; 11 bases match TRBD2. The CDR3 covers 17 residues. The germline V gene encodes CDR1 SGHRS and CDR2 YFSETQ. J gave up 0 bases and V 2 bases, and 7 bases lay outside the gene matches. The full variable domain, rest sourced from reference TRBV5-1 and TRBJ2-7, is KAGVTQTPRYLIKTRGQQVTLSCSPISGHRSVSWYQQTPGQGLQFLFEYFSETQRNKGNFPGRFSGRQFSNSRSEMNVSTLELGDSALYLCASSFARLAGNSYEQYFGPGTRLTVT.

The V call is TRBV7-9, the J call TRBJ2-1; D ambiguous. V gave up 5 bases and J gave up 5 bases, with 19 bases separating them. Looked up from germline, CDR1 is SEHNR and CDR2 is FQNEAQ (reference sequence). This CDR3 comprises 16 residues. CDR3 protein: CASSPSVPRSHNEQFF. The CDR3 coding sequence is TGTGCCAGCAGCCCTTCCGTCCCTCGGAGCCACAATGAGCAGTTCTTC.

This chain joins TRBV5-4 and TRBJ2-7; the match to TRBD2 covers 12 bases. The CDR3 totals 16 residues. V lost 4 bases, J lost 4 bases, and 9 bases stayed unmatched. The germline V gene has CDR1 SGHNT and CDR2 YYREEE (reference sequence). For the CDR3, the DNA is TGTGCCAGCAGCCCTACCTCTAGCGGGAGGGCTTACGAGCAGTACTTC. Translated, it gives CASSPTSSGRAYEQYF.

The CDR3 loop is CASSFPGLETQYF. In nucleotides, the CDR3 is TGCGCCAGCAGCTTTCCAGGGTTAGAGACCCAGTACTTC. The rearrangement uses TRBV5-1 and TRBJ2-5; D is possibly TRBD1 (5 bases). The germline V gene encodes CDR1 SGHRS and CDR2 YFSETQ. The CDR3 covers 13 residues. The V and J ends lost 2 bases and 4 bases respectively, with 9 bases between them.

V usage is TRBV21-1 and J usage is TRBJ1-1; TRBD1 is the table's D call, not checked against the DNA. TRBV21-1 is a documented pseudogene. The CDR3 is 15 amino acids. In DNA, the CDR3 is TGTGCCAGCACCTCGAGGGGGAAATGGCACACTGAAGCTTTCTTT. It codes for CASTSRGKWHTEAFF.

This chain links TRBV10-1 with TRBJ2-1, with unresolved D. Germline CDR1 WNHNN, CDR2 SYGVQD (reference sequence). V gave up 0 bases and J gave up 0 bases, with 15 bases separating them. The CDR3 is made up of 18 amino acids. As DNA, the CDR3 is TGCGCCAGCAGTGAGTCCCCAATCTACCACAGCTCCTACAATGAGCAGTTCTTC. Its translation is CASSESPIYHSSYNEQFF.

The genes are TRBV6-5 and TRBJ1-6, with 8 positions matching TRBD1. The V segment lost 6 bases and the J segment 5 bases; nucleotides outside the gene matches: 6. The germline gives CDR1 MNHEY, CDR2 SVGAGI. The CDR3 covers 15 residues. The CDR3 loop is CASRLTGDNNSPLHF. As DNA, the CDR3 is TGTGCCAGCAGACTGACAGGGGACAATAATTCACCCCTCCACTTT.

The chain joins TRBV5-1 to TRBJ2-7; TRBD2 might be the D (6 bases). The CDR3 sequence is 14 residues long. The V end lost 4 bases, the J end lost 0 bases, and 11 bases lay between the germline ends. Germline CDR1 is SGHRS and CDR2 is YFSETQ. Here the CDR3 DNA reads TGCGCCAGCAGCCCGGGACTTTTCTCCTACGAGCAGTACTTC. Translated: CASSPGLFSYEQYF.

The J gene is TRBJ2-7, the V gene TRBV7-8; D not certain. The V end lost 2 bases, the J end lost 3 bases, and 2 bases lay between the germline ends. Per germline, CDR1 SGHVS and CDR2 FQNEAQ. This CDR3 is built from 11 residues. DNA of the CDR3: TGTGCCAGCAGCTTACTCTACGAGCAGTACTTC. Translating it yields CASSLLYEQYF.